The 15 T cell receptor beta chains below were found in one sample sequenced in a study of PD-1 blockade in classical Hodgkin lymphoma (dated by TCRdb to the early 2020s). Library prep was done by the immunoSEQ multiplex PCR assay. TCRdb mirrors the immuneACCESS table, restricted to in-frame sequences. Some clones are absent from its copies; in checked studies, under half trace to an unresolved V gene, and the reason for the others is unknown. A total of 45,000 to 50,000 clones appear in this sample, around three quarters of them only once. The ten largest clones represent over 20% of the sample. The time point label here, explained by the study, means: cycle 2 day 1 (C2D1) of nivolumab. All trial patients had relapsed after autologous stem cell transplantation, with cohorts A, B and C differing in prior brentuximab vedotin exposure. The input for sequencing was peripheral blood mononuclear cells (PBMCs), taken before the second cycle of nivolumab. These receptors originate from a human donor with classical Hodgkin lymphoma.

The rearrangement links TRBV28 to TRBJ1-2; 10 bases align to TRBD1. Looked up from germline, CDR1 is MDHEN and CDR2 is SYDVKM. J gave up 4 bases and V 10 bases, and 12 bases lay outside the gene matches. The CDR3 covers 15 residues. CDR3 protein: CATGGQGSYGYGYTF. As DNA, the CDR3 is TGTGCCACCGGGGGACAGGGGTCGTACGGCTATGGCTACACCTTC.

V and J are TRBV5-1 and TRBJ1-1; the D gene is possibly TRBD1 (5 bases). V was cut by 4 bases and J by 11 bases, with 15 bases left in between. This CDR3 has 12 amino acids. CDR1 is SGHRS and CDR2 is YFSETQ in the germline V gene. The CDR3 here is CASSTGTAGAFF. The CDR3 bases are TGCGCCAGCAGCACTGGGACGGCCGGGGCTTTCTTT. Based on the CDR3 plus reference TRBV5-1 and TRBJ1-1, the full variable domain is KAGVTQTPRYLIKTRGQQVTLSCSPISGHRSVSWYQQTPGQGLQFLFEYFSETQRNKGNFPGRFSGRQFSNSRSEMNVSTLELGDSALYLCASSTGTAGAFFGQGTRLTVV.

V usage is TRBV19 and J usage is TRBJ1-2; no definite D call. Trimming took off 2 bases at V and 4 bases at J, with 14 bases between the two ends. This CDR3 contains 15 residues. In germline, CDR1 is LNHDA, CDR2 SQIVND (reference sequence). CDR3 sequence: CASSITGVGSYGYTF. The CDR3 coding sequence is TGTGCCAGTAGTATAACTGGGGTAGGAAGCTATGGCTACACCTTC.

The chain uses TRBV5-6 and TRBJ2-3; no reliable D call. Looked up from germline, CDR1 is SGHDT and CDR2 is YYEEEE. There are 11 residues in the CDR3. Trimming pared 0 bases from V and 6 bases from J, leaving 2 bases between. The CDR3 is CASSLGDTQYF. The CDR3 DNA follows: TGTGCCAGCAGCTTGGGGGATACGCAGTATTTT.

The chain recombines TRBV7-2 with TRBJ2-7; 7 positions agree with TRBD1. V gave up 2 bases and J gave up 2 bases; unmatched junction bases: 3. Germline V gives CDR1 SGHTA, CDR2 FQGNSA. The CDR3 is 14 residues long. DNA for the CDR3: TGTGCCAGCAGCTTAAACCAGGGGGCCTACGAGCAGTACTTC. The encoded protein is CASSLNQGAYEQYF.

This clone came up a few times. This chain links TRBV7-9 with TRBJ2-7, with 10 bases lining up with TRBD1. V was clipped by 7 bases and J by 1 base; unmatched bases: 1. Germline CDR1 SEHNR, CDR2 FQNEAQ (reference sequence). The CDR3 runs to 13 residues. As DNA, the CDR3 is TGTGCCAGCATGGGACAGGGGTCCTACGAGCAGTACTTC. The encoded protein is CASMGQGSYEQYF.

The genes are TRBV30 and TRBJ2-7, with 8 bases aligning to TRBD2. The CDR3 is made up of 17 amino acids. Germline-derived CDR1 and CDR2 are GTSNPN and SVGIG (reference sequence). The J segment lost 2 bases and the V segment lost 8 bases, leaving 20 bases of the junction unmatched. CDR3 sequence: CAGAGTASSGYTYEQYF. For the CDR3, the DNA is TGTGCCGGGGCCGGGACTGCGTCTAGCGGGTATACCTACGAGCAGTACTTC.

This chain's CDR3 is CASSLAVGTSGVSYNEQFF. The CDR3 region has the DNA TGTGCCAGCAGCTTAGCGGTGGGGACTAGCGGAGTTTCCTACAATGAGCAGTTCTTC. V and J are TRBV7-6 and TRBJ2-1, with 11 bases that match TRBD2. The CDR3 contains 19 residues. V lost 0 bases, J lost 1 base, and 8 bases stayed unmatched. Germline CDR1 reads SGHVS; CDR2 reads FNYEAQ.

CDR3 nucleotide sequence: TGTGCCAGCAGGGGCAGGGAAGGCTATGGCTACACCTTC. Protein: CASRGREGYGYTF. This chain joins TRBV6-1 and TRBJ1-2; D is possibly TRBD1 (5 bases). V was pared by 6 bases and J by 4 bases, with 12 bases between. The length of the CDR3 is 13 residues. Germline V gene data show CDR1 as MNHNS and CDR2 as SASEGT.

J is TRBJ1-1 and V is TRBV6-5; D ambiguous. The V gene lost 6 bases and the J gene lost 10 bases, with 21 bases spanning the gap. From germline, CDR1 is MNHEY and CDR2 SVGAGI. The CDR3 contains 14 residues. The CDR3 is CASSLRETFRGAFF. The CDR3 DNA reads as TGTGCCAGCAGCCTGCGGGAGACCTTTCGGGGAGCTTTCTTT.

The rearrangement uses TRBV6-5 and TRBJ2-7; TRBD2 matches 11 bases. The trim removed 0 bases at V and 3 bases at J, leaving 4 bases unmatched. CDR1 is MNHEY, CDR2 SVGAGI, per germline. The CDR3 runs to 16 residues. The CDR3 DNA sequence: TGTGCCAGCAGTTACTCACTAGCGGGAGTGATCTACGAGCAGTACTTC. Translation gives CASSYSLAGVIYEQYF.

This chain joins TRBV5-5 and TRBJ1-1; D possibly corresponds to TRBD1 (6 bases). The CDR3 sequence is 15 residues long. V was trimmed by 3 bases and J by 6 bases, leaving 18 bases between them. Per germline, CDR1 SGHKS and CDR2 YYEKEE (reference sequence). The CDR3 DNA is TGTGCCAGCAGCTGGCTTGGGGCAGGGGCCGCTGAAGCTTTCTTT. The encoded protein is CASSWLGAGAAEAFF.

This clone was seen once. The chain joins TRBV9 to TRBJ1-4; possible D gene TRBD1, 5 bases. Looked up from germline, CDR1 is SGDLS and CDR2 is YYNGEE. Trimming left V 10 bases short and J 3 bases short, with 22 bases between. The CDR3 is 16 residues long. The CDR3 sequence: CAGILLRLGPNEKLFF. CDR3 DNA: TGTGCCGGAATCCTTCTTCGGCTGGGGCCTAATGAAAAACTGTTTTTT.

The V gene is TRBV5-4, the J gene TRBJ1-2; no definite D call. V was shortened by 0 bases and J by 0 bases, with 3 bases between the two germline ends. Germline V lookup: CDR1 SGHNT, CDR2 YYREEE (reference sequence). CDR3 size: 13 residues. CDR3 amino acids: CASSLEANYGYTF. CDR3 DNA sequence: TGTGCCAGCAGCTTGGAAGCTAACTATGGCTACACCTTC.

The rearrangement joins TRBV5-8 to TRBJ1-2; a weak D match, TRBD1 (5 bases). This CDR3 has 13 amino acids. V was trimmed by 4 bases and J by 4 bases, leaving 11 bases between them. Per the germline V gene, CDR1 is SGHTS and CDR2 is YDEGEE. The CDR3 reads CASSPDGTYGYTF. In nucleotides, the CDR3 is TGTGCCAGCAGCCCGGACGGGACCTATGGCTACACCTTC.